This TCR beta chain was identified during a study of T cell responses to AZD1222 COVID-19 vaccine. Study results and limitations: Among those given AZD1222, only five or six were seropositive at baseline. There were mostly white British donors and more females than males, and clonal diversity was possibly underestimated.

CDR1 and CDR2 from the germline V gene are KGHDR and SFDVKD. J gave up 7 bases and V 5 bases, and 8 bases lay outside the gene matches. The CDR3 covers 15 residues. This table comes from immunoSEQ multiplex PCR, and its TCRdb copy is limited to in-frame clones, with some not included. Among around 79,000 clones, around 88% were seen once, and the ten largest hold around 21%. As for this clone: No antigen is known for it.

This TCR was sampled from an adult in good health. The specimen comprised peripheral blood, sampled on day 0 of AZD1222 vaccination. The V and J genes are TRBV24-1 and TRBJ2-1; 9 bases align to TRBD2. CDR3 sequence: CATSGVAGAVNEQFF. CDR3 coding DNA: TGTGCCACCAGTGGGGTAGCGGGAGCAGTGAATGAGCAGTTCTTC.